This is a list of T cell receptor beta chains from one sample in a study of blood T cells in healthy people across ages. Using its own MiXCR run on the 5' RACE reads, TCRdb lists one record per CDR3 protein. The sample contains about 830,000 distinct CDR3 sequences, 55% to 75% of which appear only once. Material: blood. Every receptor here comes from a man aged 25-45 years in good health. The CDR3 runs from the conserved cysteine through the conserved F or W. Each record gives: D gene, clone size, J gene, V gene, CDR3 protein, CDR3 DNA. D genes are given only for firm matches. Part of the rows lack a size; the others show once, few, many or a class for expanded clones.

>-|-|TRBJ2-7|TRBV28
CASSPTTGWVYEQYF
TGTGCCAGCAGTCCAACTACAGGGTGGGTCTACGAGCAGTACTTC
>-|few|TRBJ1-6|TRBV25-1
CASTPGDLHF
TGTGCCAGCACCCCGGGGGACCTCCACTTT
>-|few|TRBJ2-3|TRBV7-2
CASSWRGRESDTQYF
TGTGCCAGCAGCTGGAGGGGGCGGGAGTCAGATACGCAGTATTTT
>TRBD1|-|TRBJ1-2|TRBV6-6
CASSQDRGRGYGYTF
TGTGCCAGCAGTCAAGACAGGGGGCGCGGCTATGGCTACACCTTC
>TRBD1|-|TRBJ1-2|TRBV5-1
CASSLEGQGFYGYTF
TGCGCCAGCAGCTTGGAAGGACAGGGCTTCTATGGCTACACCTTC
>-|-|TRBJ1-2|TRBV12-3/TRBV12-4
CASSLTTGWDGYTF
TGTGCCAGCAGTTTAACCACAGGGTGGGACGGCTACACCTTC
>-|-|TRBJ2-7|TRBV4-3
CASSQGRRGEQYF
TGCGCCAGCAGCCAAGGGCGGCGGGGCGAGCAGTACTTC
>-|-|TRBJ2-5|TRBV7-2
CASSLVQGWETQYF
TGTGCCAGCAGCTTAGTACAGGGATGGGAGACCCAGTACTTC
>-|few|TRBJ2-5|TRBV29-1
CSVGLGGETQYF
TGCAGCGTTGGGCTGGGGGGAGAGACCCAGTACTTC
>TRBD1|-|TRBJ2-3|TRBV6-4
CASSDWDRGTDTQYF
TGTGCCAGCAGCGATTGGGACAGGGGGACAGATACGCAGTATTTT
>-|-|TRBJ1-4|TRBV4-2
CASSHALGTSEKLFF
TGTGCCAGCAGCCACGCCCTCGGGACATCAGAAAAACTGTTTTTT
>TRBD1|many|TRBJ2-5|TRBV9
CASSVTGVQGETQYF
TGTGCCAGCAGCGTTACAGGGGTTCAGGGAGAGACCCAGTACTTC
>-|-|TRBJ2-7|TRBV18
CASSSTRTYEQYF
TGTGCCAGCTCGTCGACTAGAACCTACGAGCAGTACTTC
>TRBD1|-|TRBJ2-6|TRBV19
CASSRTLTGSSGANVLTF
TGTGCCAGTAGTAGGACACTGACAGGGAGCTCTGGGGCCAACGTCCTGACTTTC